This TCR beta chain came from a study of technical replicates of blood from a few donors. The junction had 4 bases not matched to a gene; V was cut back by 2 bases and J by 3 bases. CDR3 length: 15 amino acids. Germline V gene sequence: CDR1 SGHVS, CDR2 FNYEAQ. TCRdb's copy holds only in-frame clones and misses some; the assay was immunoSEQ multiplex PCR. The table shows 75,000 to 95,000 clones, with about 90% occurring only once. The count of this clone is one. The J gene is TRBJ2-3, the V gene TRBV7-6; 8 bases map to TRBD2. The material sequenced was T cells isolated from PBMCs. This sequence originates from a human donor in good health. CDR3 sequence (DNA): TGTGCCAGCAGCTTATGGGGCGGGGGGACAGATACGCAGTATTTT. It is translated as CASSLWGGGTDTQYF.